This T cell receptor beta chain comes out of a study of blood T cell repertoires in COVID-19. Overall study context: Researchers got acute and convalescent COVID-19 samples from the United States, Italy and Spain. From T cells, B-cell-depleted T cells, or PBMCs came the material, which was cDNA or gDNA.

CDR3 size: 18 residues. Germline V gene sequence: CDR1 SQVTM, CDR2 ANQGSEA. Trimming pared 3 bases from V and 1 base from J, leaving 21 bases between. The method was immunoSEQ multiplex PCR; TCRdb's version includes in-frame clones alone and lacks a portion of them. This table has around 310,000 clones, around nine tenths appearing once. Categorization into cohorts depended on clinical history that participants reported. The rearrangement links TRBV29-1 to TRBJ2-2; maybe TRBD2 (5 bases). Source material: PBMCs or T cells enriched from blood (not recorded which). The sequence was collected from a woman aged 40 to 50 who had recovered from COVID-19. CDR3 loop: CSVDKRSDLPLNTGELFF. CDR3 bases: TGCAGCGTTGATAAGCGGTCAGACCTACCCCTGAACACCGGGGAGCTGTTTTTT.